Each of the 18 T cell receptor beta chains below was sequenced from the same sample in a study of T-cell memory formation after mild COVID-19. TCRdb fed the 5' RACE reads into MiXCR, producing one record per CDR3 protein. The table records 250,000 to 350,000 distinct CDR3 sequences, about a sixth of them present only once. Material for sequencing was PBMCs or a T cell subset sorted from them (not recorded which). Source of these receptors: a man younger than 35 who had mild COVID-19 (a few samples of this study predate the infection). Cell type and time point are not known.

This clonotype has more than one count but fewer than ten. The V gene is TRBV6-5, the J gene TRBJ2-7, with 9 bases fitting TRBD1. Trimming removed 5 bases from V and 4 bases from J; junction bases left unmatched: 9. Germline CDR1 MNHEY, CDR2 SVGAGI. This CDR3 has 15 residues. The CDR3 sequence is CASSPRGTGPYEQYF. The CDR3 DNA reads TGTGCCAGCAGTCCGCGAGGGACAGGGCCGTACGAGCAGTACTTC.

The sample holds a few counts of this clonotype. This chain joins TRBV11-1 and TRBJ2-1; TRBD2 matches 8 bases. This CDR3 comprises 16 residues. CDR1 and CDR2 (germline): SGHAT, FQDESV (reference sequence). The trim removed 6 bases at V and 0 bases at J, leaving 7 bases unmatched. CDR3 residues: CASSPFRGGSYNEQFF. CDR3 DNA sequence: TGTGCCAGCAGTCCCTTCCGGGGGGGCTCCTACAATGAGCAGTTCTTC.

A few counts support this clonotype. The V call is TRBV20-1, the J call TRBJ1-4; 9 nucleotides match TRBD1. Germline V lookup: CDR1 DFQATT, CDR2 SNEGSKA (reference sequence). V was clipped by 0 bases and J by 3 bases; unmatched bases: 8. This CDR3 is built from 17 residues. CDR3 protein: CSARDLYRGQPNEKLFF. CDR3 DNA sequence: TGCAGTGCTAGAGATCTATACAGGGGGCAACCTAATGAAAAACTGTTTTTT.

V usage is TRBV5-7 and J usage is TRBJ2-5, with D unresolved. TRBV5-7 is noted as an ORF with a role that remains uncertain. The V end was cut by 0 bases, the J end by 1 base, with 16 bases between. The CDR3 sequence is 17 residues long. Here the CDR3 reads CASSLALQFLGQETQYF. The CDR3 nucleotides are TGTGCCAGCAGCTTGGCCCTACAGTTCTTAGGCCAAGAGACCCAGTACTTC.

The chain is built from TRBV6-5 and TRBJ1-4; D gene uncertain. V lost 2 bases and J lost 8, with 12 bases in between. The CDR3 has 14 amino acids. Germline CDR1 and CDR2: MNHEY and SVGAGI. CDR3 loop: CASSYMESQEKLFF. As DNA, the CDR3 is TGTGCCAGCAGTTACATGGAGTCACAGGAAAAACTGTTTTTT.

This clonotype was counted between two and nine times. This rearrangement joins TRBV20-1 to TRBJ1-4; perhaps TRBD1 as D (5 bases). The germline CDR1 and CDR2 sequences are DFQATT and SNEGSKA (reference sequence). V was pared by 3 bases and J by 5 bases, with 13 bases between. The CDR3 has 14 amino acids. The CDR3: CSARPPGGNEKLFF. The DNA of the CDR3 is TGCAGTGCTAGGCCACCCGGGGGAAATGAAAAACTGTTTTTT.

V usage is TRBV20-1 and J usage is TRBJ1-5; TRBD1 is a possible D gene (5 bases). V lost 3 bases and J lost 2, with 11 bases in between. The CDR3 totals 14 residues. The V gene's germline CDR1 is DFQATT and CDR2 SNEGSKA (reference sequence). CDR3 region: CSARRGNGNQPQHF. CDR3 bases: TGCAGTGCTAGGCGGGGGAACGGCAATCAGCCCCAGCATTTT.

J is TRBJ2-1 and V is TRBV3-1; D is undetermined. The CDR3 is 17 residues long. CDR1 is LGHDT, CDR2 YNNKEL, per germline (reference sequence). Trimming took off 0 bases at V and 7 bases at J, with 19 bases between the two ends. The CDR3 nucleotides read TGTGCCAGCAGCCAAGATTCGGGTGGGCGAGTGTGGAATGAGCAGTTCTTC. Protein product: CASSQDSGGRVWNEQFF.

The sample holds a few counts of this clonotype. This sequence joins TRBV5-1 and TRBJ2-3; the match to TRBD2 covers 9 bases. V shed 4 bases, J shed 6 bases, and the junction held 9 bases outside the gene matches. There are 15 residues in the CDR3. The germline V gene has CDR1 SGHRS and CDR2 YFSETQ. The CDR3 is CASSAGGGATDTQYF. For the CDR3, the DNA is TGCGCCAGCAGCGCTGGCGGGGGGGCCACGGATACGCAGTATTTT. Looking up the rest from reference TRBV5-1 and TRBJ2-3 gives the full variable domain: KAGVTQTPRYLIKTRGQQVTLSCSPISGHRSVSWYQQTPGQGLQFLFEYFSETQRNKGNFPGRFSGRQFSNSRSEMNVSTLELGDSALYLCASSAGGGATDTQYFGPGTRLTVL.

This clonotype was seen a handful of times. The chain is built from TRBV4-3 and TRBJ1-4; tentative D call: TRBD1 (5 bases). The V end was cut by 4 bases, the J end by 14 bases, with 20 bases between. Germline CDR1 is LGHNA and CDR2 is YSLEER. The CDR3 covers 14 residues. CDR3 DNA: TGCGCCAGCAGCCGTCTACCGACTAATGAGGGGCTGTTTTTT. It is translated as CASSRLPTNEGLFF.

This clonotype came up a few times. The CDR3 here is CASSLTSGTQYF. The CDR3 DNA reads TGTGCCAGCAGTTTGACTAGCGGGACCCAGTACTTC. The rearrangement uses TRBV12-3 or TRBV12-4 and TRBJ2-5; TRBD2 matches 9 bases. The trim removed 3 bases at V and 7 bases at J, leaving 0 bases unmatched. The CDR3 runs 12 residues.

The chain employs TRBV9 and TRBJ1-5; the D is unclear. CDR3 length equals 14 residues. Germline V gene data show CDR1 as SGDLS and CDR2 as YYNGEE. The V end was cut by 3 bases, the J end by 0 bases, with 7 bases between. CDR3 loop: CASSGLPSNQPQHF. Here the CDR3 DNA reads TGTGCCAGCAGCGGTCTACCTAGCAATCAGCCCCAGCATTTT.

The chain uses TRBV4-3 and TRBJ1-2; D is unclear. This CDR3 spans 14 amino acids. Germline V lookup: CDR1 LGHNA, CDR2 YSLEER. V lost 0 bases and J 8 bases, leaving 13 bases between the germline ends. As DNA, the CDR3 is TGCGCCAGCAGCCAAGATCCGGGAAGTGGCGGCTACACCTTC. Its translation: CASSQDPGSGGYTF.

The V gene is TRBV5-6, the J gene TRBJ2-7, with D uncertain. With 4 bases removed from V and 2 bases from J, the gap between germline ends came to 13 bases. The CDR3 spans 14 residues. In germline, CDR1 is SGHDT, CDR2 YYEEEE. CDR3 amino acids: CASSSVGLPYEQYV. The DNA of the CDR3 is TGTGCCAGCAGCAGCGTAGGGTTGCCCTACGAGCAGTACGTC.

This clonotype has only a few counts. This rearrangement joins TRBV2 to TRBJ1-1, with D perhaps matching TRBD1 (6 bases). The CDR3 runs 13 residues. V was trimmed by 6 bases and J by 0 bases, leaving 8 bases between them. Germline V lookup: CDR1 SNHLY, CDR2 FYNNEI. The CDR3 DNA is TGTGCCAGCAGGGACAGTATGAACACTGAAGCTTTCTTT. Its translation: CASRDSMNTEAFF.

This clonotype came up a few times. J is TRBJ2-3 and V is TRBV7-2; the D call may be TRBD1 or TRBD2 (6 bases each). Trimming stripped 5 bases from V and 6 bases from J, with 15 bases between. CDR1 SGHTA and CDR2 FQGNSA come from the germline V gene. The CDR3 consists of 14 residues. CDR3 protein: CASSQGQSGDTQYF. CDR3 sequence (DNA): TGTGCCAGCAGCCAAGGACAGAGCGGGGATACGCAGTATTTT.

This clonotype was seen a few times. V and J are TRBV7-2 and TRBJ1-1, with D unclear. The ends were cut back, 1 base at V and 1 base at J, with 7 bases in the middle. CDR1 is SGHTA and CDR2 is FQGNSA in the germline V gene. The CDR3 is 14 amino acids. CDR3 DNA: TGTGCCAGCAGCTTAGTGGTCGGGAACACTGAAGCTTTCTTT. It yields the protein CASSLVVGNTEAFF. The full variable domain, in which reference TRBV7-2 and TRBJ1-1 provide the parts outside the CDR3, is GAGVSQSPSNKVTEKGKDVELRCDPISGHTALYWYRQSLGQGLEFLIYFQGNSAPDKSGLPSDRFSAERTGGSVSTLTIQRTQQEDSAVYLCASSLVVGNTEAFFGQGTRLTVV.

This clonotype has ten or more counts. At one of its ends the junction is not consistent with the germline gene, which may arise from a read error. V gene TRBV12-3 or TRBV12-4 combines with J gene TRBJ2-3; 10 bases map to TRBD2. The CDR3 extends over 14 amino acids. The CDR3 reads CASSLAGAPDTQYF. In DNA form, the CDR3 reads TGTGCCAGCAGTCTAGCGGGGGCCCCAGATACGCAGTATTTT.